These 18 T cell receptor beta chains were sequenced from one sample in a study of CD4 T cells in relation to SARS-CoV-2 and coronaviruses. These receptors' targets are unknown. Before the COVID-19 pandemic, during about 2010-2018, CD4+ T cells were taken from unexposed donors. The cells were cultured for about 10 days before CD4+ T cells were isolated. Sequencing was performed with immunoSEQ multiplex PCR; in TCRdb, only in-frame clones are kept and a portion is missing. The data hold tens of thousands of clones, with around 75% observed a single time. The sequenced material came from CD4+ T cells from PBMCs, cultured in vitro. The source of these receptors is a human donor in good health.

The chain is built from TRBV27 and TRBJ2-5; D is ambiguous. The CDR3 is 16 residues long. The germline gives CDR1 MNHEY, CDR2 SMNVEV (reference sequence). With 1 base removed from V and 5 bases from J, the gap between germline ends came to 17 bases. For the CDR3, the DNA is TGTGCCAGCAGTTTATACTCTCGACCCGTAAAGGAGACCCAGTACTTC. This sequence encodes CASSLYSRPVKETQYF.

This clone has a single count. CDR3 DNA: TGCGCCAGCAGCCAAGAGACAGGGGCCTTCCAAGAGACCCAGTACTTC. Its translation: CASSQETGAFQETQYF. The chain is built from TRBV4-1 and TRBJ2-5, with TRBD1 matching over 8 bases. V lost 0 bases to trimming and J lost 1 base; unmatched junction nucleotides: 4. The germline V gene encodes CDR1 MGHRA and CDR2 YSYEKL. The CDR3 length is 16 residues.

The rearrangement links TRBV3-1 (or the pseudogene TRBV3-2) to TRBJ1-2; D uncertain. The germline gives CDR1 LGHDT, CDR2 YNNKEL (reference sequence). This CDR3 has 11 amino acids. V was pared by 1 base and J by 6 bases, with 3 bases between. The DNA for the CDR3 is TGTGCCAGCAGCCAAGTGAATGGCTACACCTTC. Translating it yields CASSQVNGYTF.

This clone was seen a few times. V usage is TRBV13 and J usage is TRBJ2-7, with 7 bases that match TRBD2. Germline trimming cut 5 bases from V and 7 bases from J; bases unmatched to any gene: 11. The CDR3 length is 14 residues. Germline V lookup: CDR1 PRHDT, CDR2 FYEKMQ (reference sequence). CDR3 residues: CASSPTSRWGEQYF. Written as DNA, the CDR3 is TGTGCCAGCAGCCCGACTAGCCGGTGGGGGGAGCAGTACTTC.

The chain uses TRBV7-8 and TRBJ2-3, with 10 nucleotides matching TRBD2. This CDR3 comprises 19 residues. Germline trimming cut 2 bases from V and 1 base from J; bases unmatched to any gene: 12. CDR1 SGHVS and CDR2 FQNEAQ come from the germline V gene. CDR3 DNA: TGTGCCAGCAGCTTAAATGCTTTTAGCGGGAGGCTTGGCACAGATACGCAGTATTTT. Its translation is CASSLNAFSGRLGTDTQYF. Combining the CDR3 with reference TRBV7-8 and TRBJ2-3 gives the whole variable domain GAGVSQSPRYKVAKRGQDVALRCDPISGHVSLFWYQQALGQGPEFLTYFQNEAQLDKSGLPSDRFFAERPEGSVSTLKIQRTQQEDSAVYLCASSLNAFSGRLGTDTQYFGPGTRLTVL.

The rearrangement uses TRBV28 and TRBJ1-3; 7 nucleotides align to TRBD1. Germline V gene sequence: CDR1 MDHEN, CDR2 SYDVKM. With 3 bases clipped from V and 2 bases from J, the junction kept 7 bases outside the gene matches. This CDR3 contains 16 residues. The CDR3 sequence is CASSFRSRGPGNTIYF. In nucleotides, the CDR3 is TGTGCCAGCAGTTTTCGGTCGAGGGGGCCTGGAAACACCATATATTTT.

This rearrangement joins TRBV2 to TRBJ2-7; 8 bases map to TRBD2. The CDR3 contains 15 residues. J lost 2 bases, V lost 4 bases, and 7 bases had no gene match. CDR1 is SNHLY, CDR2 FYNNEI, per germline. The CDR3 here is CASSVIRGGAYEQYF. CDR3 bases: TGTGCCAGCAGTGTTATCCGGGGGGGGGCCTACGAGCAGTACTTC.

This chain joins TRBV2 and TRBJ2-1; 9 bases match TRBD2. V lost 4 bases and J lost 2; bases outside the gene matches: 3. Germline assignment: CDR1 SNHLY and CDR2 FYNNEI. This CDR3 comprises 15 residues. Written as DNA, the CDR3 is TGTGCCAGCAGTGTTAGCGGGAGTCCCTACAATGAGCAGTTCTTC. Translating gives CASSVSGSPYNEQFF. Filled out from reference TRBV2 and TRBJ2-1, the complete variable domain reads EPEVTQTPSHQVTQMGQEVILRCVPISNHLYFYWYRQILGQKVEFLVSFYNNEISEKSEIFDDQFSVERPDGSNFTLKIRSTKLEDSAMYFCASSVSGSPYNEQFFGPGTRLTVL.

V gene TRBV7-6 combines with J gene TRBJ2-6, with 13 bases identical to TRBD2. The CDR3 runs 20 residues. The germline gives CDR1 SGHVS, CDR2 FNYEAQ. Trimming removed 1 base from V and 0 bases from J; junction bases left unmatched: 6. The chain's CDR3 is CASSLGSGLAGASGANVLTF. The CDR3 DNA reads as TGTGCCAGCAGCTTAGGATCAGGACTAGCGGGAGCCTCTGGGGCCAACGTCCTGACTTTC.

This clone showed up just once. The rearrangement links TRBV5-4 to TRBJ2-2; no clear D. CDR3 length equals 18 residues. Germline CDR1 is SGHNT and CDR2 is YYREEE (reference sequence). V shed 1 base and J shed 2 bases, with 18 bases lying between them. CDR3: CASSLFRHSRVNTGELFF. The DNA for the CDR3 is TGTGCCAGCAGCTTGTTCCGGCACAGCCGAGTTAACACCGGGGAGCTGTTTTTT.

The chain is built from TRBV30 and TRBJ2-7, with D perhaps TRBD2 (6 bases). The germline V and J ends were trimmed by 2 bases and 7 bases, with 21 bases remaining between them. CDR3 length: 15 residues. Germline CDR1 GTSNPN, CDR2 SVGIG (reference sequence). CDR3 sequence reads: CAWSTVGRRSGEQYF. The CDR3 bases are TGTGCCTGGAGTACTGTGGGGAGGAGATCGGGAGAGCAGTACTTC.

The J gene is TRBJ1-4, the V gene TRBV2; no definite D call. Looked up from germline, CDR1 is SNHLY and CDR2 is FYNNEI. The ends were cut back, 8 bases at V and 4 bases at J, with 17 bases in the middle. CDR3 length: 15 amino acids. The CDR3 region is CASHDRGQSNEKLFF. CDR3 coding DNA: TGTGCCAGCCATGATCGGGGTCAGAGTAATGAAAAACTGTTTTTT.

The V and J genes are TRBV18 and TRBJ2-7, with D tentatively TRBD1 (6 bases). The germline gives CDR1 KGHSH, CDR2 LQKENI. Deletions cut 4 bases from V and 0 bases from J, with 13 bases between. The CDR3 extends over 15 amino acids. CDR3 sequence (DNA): TGTGCCAGCTCACGGGACCCAGGGGCCTCCTACGAGCAGTACTTC. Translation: CASSRDPGASYEQYF.

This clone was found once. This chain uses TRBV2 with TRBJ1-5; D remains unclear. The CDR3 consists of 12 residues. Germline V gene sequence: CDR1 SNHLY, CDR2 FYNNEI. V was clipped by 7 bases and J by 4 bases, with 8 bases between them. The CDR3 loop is CASNRENQPQHF. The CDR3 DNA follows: TGTGCCAGCAACCGAGAGAATCAGCCCCAGCATTTT.

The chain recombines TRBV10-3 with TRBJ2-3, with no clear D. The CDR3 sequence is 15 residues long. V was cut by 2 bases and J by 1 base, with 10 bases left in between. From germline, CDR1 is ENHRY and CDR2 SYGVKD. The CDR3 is CAISEGYPGTDTQYF. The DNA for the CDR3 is TGTGCCATCAGTGAGGGATACCCTGGCACAGATACGCAGTATTTT.

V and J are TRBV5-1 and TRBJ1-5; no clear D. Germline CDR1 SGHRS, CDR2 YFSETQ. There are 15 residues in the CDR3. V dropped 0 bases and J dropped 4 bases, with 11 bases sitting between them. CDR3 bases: TGCGCCAGCAGCTTGGCGGGCACTTCAAATCAGCCCCAGCATTTT. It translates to CASSLAGTSNQPQHF.

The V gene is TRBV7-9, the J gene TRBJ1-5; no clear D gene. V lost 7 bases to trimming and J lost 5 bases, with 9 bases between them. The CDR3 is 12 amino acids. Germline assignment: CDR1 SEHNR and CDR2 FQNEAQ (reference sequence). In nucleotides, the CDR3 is TGTGCCAGCACCGAGGGAGATCAGCCCCAGCATTTT. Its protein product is CASTEGDQPQHF. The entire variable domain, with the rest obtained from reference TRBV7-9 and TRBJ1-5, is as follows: DTGVSQNPRHKITKRGQNVTFRCDPISEHNRLYWYRQTLGQGPEFLTYFQNEAQLEKSRLLSDRFSAERPKGSFSTLEIQRTEQGDSAMYLCASTEGDQPQHFGDGTRLSIL.

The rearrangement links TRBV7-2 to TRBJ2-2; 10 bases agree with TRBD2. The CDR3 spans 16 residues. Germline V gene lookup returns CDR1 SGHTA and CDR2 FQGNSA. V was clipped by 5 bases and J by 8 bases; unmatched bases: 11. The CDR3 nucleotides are TGTGCCAGCAGCAATCGGCTAGCGGGAGTGGCGGGGGAGCTGTTTTTT. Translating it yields CASSNRLAGVAGELFF.